This note documents a single T cell receptor (beta chain) sequence. Its specificity is unknown. The record originates from a study of CD4 T cells in relation to SARS-CoV-2 and coronaviruses. Study-level information: Controls used an HIV-1 Nef peptide pool or no peptide. Notes on the study in general: Crossreactivity was assessed only for spike protein, not other viral proteins.

TCRdb keeps only in-frame clones here, not all; method: immunoSEQ multiplex PCR. The data show 15,000 to 20,000 clones, around 73% seen once. Before the COVID-19 pandemic, during about 2010-2018, CD4+ T cells were taken from unexposed donors. The cells were cultured for 10 days before CD4+ T cells were isolated. Unexposed-donor CD4+ T cells were probed with SARS-CoV-2 S/N and four cold-coronavirus spikes, cells permitting. Each well had 1.5 million to 2.5 million PBMCs in approximately 5.1% human AB serum with IL-2. Germline V CDR1 and CDR2: SGHTS, YDEGEE. The CDR3 runs 15 residues. With 5 bases clipped from V and 0 bases from J, the junction kept 8 bases outside the gene matches.

This rearrangement joins TRBV5-8 to TRBJ2-7; 7 bases align to TRBD1. The TCR sequence derives from a human donor in good health. Sequenced material: CD4+ T cells from PBMCs, cultured in vitro. The CDR3 reads CASSYTGTASYEQYF. CDR3 sequence (DNA): TGTGCCAGCAGTTACACCGGGACAGCCTCCTACGAGCAGTACTTC.